The 13 T cell receptor beta chains below were found in one sample sequenced in a study of blood T cell repertoires in COVID-19. Data came from immunoSEQ multiplex PCR; TCRdb stores just in-frame clones and leaves some out. The sample holds about 160,000 clones, about 87% seen once. The sequencing input was peripheral blood. These receptor sequences come from a man between 60 and 75 years old with COVID-19, enrolled during active disease.

The chain combines TRBV6-5 with TRBJ1-5, with TRBD1 identical over 8 bases. The CDR3 is made up of 14 amino acids. The junction had 6 bases not matched to a gene; V was cut back by 6 bases and J by 5 bases. Germline V lookup: CDR1 MNHEY, CDR2 SVGAGI. This CDR3 is CASRSGQGDQPQHF. The CDR3 nucleotides read TGTGCCAGCAGATCCGGACAGGGAGATCAGCCCCAGCATTTT.

This chain links TRBV6-5 with TRBJ2-3; TRBD2 aligns across 10 bases. V shed 6 bases, J shed 4 bases, and the junction held 4 bases outside the gene matches. From germline, CDR1 is MNHEY and CDR2 SVGAGI. This CDR3 region has 14 residues. The CDR3 is CASSRGLAADTQYF. CDR3 in DNA: TGTGCCAGCAGCCGCGGACTAGCGGCAGATACGCAGTATTTT.

About this clone: This same CDR3 is encoded by further DNA sequences in the sample. J is TRBJ1-4 and V is TRBV18; the match to TRBD1 covers 9 bases. Germline V gives CDR1 KGHSH, CDR2 LQKENI. The CDR3 runs to 13 residues. J gave up 8 bases and V 3 bases, and 1 base lay outside the gene matches. CDR3 in DNA: TGTGCCAGCTCACCGGGACAGGGAGAAAAACTGTTTTTT. Its protein is CASSPGQGEKLFF.

In this sample, this clone turned up a few times. This rearrangement joins TRBV10-3 to TRBJ1-5, with 8 bases aligning to TRBD1. This CDR3 is 14 amino acids long. Germline V gene sequence: CDR1 ENHRY, CDR2 SYGVKD. V shed 6 bases and J 4 bases; nucleotides not matched to a gene: 5. The CDR3 DNA is TGTGCCATCAGGGAGAGACAGGGGAATCAGCCCCAGCATTTT. This translates into CAIRERQGNQPQHF.

V is TRBV19 and J is TRBJ2-2; 8 bases line up with TRBD1. Germline values: CDR1 LNHDA, CDR2 SQIVND (reference sequence). The V gene end was trimmed by 5 bases and the J gene end by 4 bases; junction bases not matched to a gene: 9. The CDR3 is 16 amino acids. The CDR3 reads CASSSGQGRITGELFF. Written as DNA, the CDR3 is TGTGCCAGTAGTTCTGGACAGGGACGTATCACCGGGGAGCTGTTTTTT.

The CDR3 nucleotides read TGTGCCAGCTCACCGGAGCAGGGGTTCAATCAGCCCCAGCATTTT. This translates into CASSPEQGFNQPQHF. The chain joins TRBV18 to TRBJ1-5; tentative D call: TRBD1 (6 bases). Germline V gene lookup returns CDR1 KGHSH and CDR2 LQKENI. The CDR3 is made up of 15 amino acids. Trimming pared 3 bases from V and 3 bases from J, leaving 12 bases between.

The rearrangement uses TRBV19 and TRBJ1-5; TRBD1 matches 7 bases. The CDR3 covers 15 residues. After removal of 10 bases from V and 0 bases from J, the junction contained 9 bases not matched to a gene. Germline V CDR1 and CDR2: LNHDA, SQIVND (reference sequence). CDR3 loop: CATLADRDSNQPQHF. The CDR3 nucleotides read TGTGCCACCCTCGCCGACAGGGATAGCAATCAGCCCCAGCATTTT.

Note on this clone: The same CDR3 arises from other DNA sequences in this sample as well. The chain combines TRBV6-5 with TRBJ1-2; 7 nucleotides match TRBD1. Germline trimming cut 6 bases from V and 0 bases from J; bases unmatched to any gene: 7. Germline CDR1 MNHEY, CDR2 SVGAGI. CDR3 length: 15 amino acids. In DNA form, the CDR3 reads TGTGCCAGCAGCCCACCGGGACAGACTAACTATGGCTACACCTTC. This sequence encodes CASSPPGQTNYGYTF.

The chain joins TRBV5-1 to TRBJ2-5; D remains unclear. Germline CDR1 and CDR2: SGHRS and YFSETQ. The ends were cut back, 3 bases at V and 5 bases at J, with 14 bases in the middle. This CDR3 contains 14 residues. CDR3 region: CASSSGDLEETQYF. The CDR3 DNA is TGCGCCAGCAGCTCCGGAGACTTAGAGGAGACCCAGTACTTC.

The chain joins TRBV6-5 to TRBJ1-5; 8 nucleotides align to TRBD1. V gave up 7 bases and J gave up 4 bases; unmatched junction bases: 6. This CDR3 is built from 14 residues. The germline V gene encodes CDR1 MNHEY and CDR2 SVGAGI. CDR3 sequence reads: CASNRGQGNQPQHF. The DNA of the CDR3 is TGTGCCAGCAATAGAGGACAGGGTAATCAGCCCCAGCATTTT.

This clone was observed a few times. Other DNA sequences in the sample encode the same CDR3. The chain couples TRBV25-1 to TRBJ1-5; the match to TRBD1 covers 7 bases. The V gene end was trimmed by 4 bases and the J gene end by 4 bases; junction bases not matched to a gene: 1. The germline V gene encodes CDR1 MGHDK and CDR2 SYGVNS. This CDR3 spans 13 amino acids. CDR3 residues: CASSGQGNQPQHF. Here the CDR3 DNA reads TGTGCCAGCAGTGGACAGGGTAATCAGCCCCAGCATTTT.

Points on this clone: The identical CDR3 is also encoded by other nucleotide sequences in the sample. This chain links TRBV28 with TRBJ1-1; D is perhaps TRBD1 (5 bases). Germline V gene sequence: CDR1 MDHEN, CDR2 SYDVKM. The CDR3 loop spans 12 amino acids. V lost 6 bases and J 8 bases, leaving 13 bases between the germline ends. The CDR3 DNA follows: TGTGCCAGCAGCCTGAGGCAGGGCGAAGCTTTCTTT. Protein product: CASSLRQGEAFF.

The chain uses TRBV11-1 and TRBJ2-3, with a weak D call TRBD2 (6 bases). CDR3 length: 14 residues. CDR1 and CDR2 from the germline V gene are SGHAT and FQDESV (reference sequence). Trimming took off 5 bases at V and 1 base at J, with 10 bases between the two ends. DNA of the CDR3: TGTGCCAGCAGCCGACAGCGGGGCACAGATACGCAGTATTTT. Amino acids: CASSRQRGTDTQYF.